Sequencing of this T cell receptor beta chain was carried out in a study of T cell responses to AZD1222 COVID-19 vaccine. At the level of the study: Timing groups of about 4 and about 12 weeks for second doses were pooled. Regarding the study as a whole: No repertoire was sampled before or during the peak T cell response, only after it. At study baseline, merely more than 5 AZD1222 recipients were seropositive. Once two AZD1222 doses were given, Spike-specific TCR breadth and depth went up.

To note about this clone: Its antigen is not known.

Assay used: immunoSEQ multiplex PCR; TCRdb lists only in-frame clones, some missing. The sample holds more than 100,000 clones, over 75% seen once. The V and J ends lost 8 bases and 7 bases respectively, with 11 bases between them. There are 11 residues in the CDR3. CDR1 MDHEN and CDR2 SYDVKM come from the germline V gene. This TCR was recovered from an adult in good health. The sequencing used peripheral blood, collected on day 0 of AZD1222 vaccination. V and J are TRBV28 and TRBJ1-2; unclear D gene. The CDR3 is CASLGGIGYTF. Here the CDR3 DNA reads TGTGCCAGCCTTGGAGGTATTGGCTACACCTTC.